This T cell receptor beta chain emerged from a study of blood T cell repertoires in COVID-19. As for the study in general: T cells, B-cell-depleted T cells, or PBMCs supplied cDNA or gDNA.

The table came from immunoSEQ multiplex PCR; TCRdb's copy has only in-frame clones and leaves some out. The sample includes around 220,000 clones, approximately 86% of them seen just once. The CDR3 has 13 amino acids. V shed 0 bases and J shed 7 bases, with 10 bases lying between them. The V gene's germline CDR1 is LGHNA and CDR2 YNFKEQ. Sequenced input: peripheral blood. This sequence originates from a man between 18 and 29 years old with active or convalescent COVID-19. The chain uses TRBV4-2 and TRBJ2-7; unclear D gene. The CDR3 DNA reads as TGTGCCAGCAGCCAAGAAGTGTCACAAGAGCAGTACTTC. Encoded protein: CASSQEVSQEQYF.